What follows is one TCR beta chain and its context. Its antigen is not identified. One junction end disagrees with the germline gene, perhaps due to a read error. The data are from a study of tumor-infiltrating lymphocytes in primary liver carcinoma. Study background: Stage T1-T3 N0M0 tumors measured about 4.2 to 10 cm at most. Study observations and caveats: Tumor-blood pairs (like tumor-adjacent pairs) overlapped less than tumor region pairs did.

Co-extracted RNA and DNA came from roughly 20-30 mg of unsorted bulk tissue. Tumor samples uniformly had over 90% viable tumor cells. CDR1 and CDR2 (germline): ENHRY, SYGVKD. CDR3 length: 14 residues. A constant-region primer primed TCR beta cDNA synthesis from 500 ng of total RNA. What produced the TCR beta libraries was three nested multiplex PCR rounds using slightly modified ARM-PCR. Investigators reported that the first two PCR rounds, at around 11 cycles each, used TRBV1-TRBV30 forward primers with a C-beta reverse primer. TCRdb processed the multiplex PCR reads anew with MiXCR; each CDR3 protein has one entry. Of some 43,000 distinct CDR3 sequences in the sample, over 65% were seen once.

The chain has TRBV10-3 and TRBJ2-2; possibly TRBD1 or TRBD2 for D (5 bases each). The sequencing input was liver tumor tissue from sampling region 5. Subset meaning: tumor region T5, tumor centre. This receptor was obtained from a man in his forties or fifties with primary liver carcinoma and hepatitis B virus infection. The CDR3 region is CAISESGGARELFF. CDR3 nucleotides: TGTGCCATCAGTGAAAGCGGAGGAGCCAGGGAGCTCTTTTTT.